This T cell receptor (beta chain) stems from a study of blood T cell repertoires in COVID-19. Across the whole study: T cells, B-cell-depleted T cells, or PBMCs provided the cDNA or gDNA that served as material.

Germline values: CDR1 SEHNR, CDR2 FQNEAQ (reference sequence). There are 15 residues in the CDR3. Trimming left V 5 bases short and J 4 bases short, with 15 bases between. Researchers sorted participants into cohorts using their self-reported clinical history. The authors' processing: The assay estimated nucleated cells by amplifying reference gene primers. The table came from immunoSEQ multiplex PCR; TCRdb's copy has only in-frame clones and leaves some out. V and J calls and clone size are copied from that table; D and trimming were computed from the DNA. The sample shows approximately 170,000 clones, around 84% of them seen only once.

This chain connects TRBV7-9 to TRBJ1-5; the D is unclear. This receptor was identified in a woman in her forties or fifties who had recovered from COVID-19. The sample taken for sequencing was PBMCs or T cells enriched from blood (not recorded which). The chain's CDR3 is CASSRNSGLNQPQHF. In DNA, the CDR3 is TGTGCCAGCAGCCGAAACAGCGGGTTAAATCAGCCCCAGCATTTT.